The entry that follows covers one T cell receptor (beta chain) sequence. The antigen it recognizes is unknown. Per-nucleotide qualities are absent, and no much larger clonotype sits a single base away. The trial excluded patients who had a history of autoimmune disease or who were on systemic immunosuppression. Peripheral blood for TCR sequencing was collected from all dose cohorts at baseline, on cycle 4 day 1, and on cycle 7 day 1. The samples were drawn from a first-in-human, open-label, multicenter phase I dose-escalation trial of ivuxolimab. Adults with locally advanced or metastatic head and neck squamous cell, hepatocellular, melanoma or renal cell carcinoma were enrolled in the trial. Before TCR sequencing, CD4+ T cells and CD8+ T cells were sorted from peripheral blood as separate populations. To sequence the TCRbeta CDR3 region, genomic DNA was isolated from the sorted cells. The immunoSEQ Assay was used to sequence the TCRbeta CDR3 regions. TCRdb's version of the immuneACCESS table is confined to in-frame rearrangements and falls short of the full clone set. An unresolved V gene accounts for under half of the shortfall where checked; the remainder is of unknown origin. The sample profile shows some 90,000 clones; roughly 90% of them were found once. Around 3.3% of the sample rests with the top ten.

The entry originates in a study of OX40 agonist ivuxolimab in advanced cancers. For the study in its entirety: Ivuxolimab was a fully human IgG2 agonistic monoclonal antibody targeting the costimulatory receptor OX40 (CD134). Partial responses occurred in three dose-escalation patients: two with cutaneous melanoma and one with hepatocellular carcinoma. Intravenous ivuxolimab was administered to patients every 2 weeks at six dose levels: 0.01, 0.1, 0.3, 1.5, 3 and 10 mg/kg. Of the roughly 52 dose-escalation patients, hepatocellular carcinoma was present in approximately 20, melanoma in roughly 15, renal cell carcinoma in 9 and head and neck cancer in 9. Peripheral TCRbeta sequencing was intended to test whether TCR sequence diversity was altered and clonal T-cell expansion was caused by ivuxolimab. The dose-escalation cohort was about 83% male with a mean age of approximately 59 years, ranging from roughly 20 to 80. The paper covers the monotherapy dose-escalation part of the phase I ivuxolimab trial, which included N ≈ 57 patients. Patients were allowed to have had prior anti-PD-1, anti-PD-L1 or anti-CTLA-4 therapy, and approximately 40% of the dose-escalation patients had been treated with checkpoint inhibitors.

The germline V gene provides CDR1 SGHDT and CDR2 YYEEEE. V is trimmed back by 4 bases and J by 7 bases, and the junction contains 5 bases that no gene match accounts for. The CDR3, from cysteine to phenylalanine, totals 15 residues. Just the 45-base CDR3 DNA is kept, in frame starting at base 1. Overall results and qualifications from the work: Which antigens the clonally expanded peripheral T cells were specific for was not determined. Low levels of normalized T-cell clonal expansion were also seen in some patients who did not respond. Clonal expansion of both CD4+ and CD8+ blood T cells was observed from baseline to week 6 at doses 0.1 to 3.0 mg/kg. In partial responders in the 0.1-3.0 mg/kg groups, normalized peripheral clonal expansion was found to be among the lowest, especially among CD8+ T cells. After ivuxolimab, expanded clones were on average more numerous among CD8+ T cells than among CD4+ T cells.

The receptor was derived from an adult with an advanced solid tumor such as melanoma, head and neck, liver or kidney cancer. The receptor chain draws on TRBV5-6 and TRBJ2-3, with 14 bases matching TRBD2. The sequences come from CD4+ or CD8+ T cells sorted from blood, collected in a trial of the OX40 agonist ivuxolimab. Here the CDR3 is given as CASSHRTSGRHTQYF. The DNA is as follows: TGTGCCAGCAGCCATAGGACTAGCGGGAGGCATACGCAGTATTTT.